This TCR beta chain appears in the sequencing data of a study of response to subunit inactivated influenza vaccine. This clonotype has only a few counts. In TCRdb, the RT-PCR reads were re-called with MiXCR into one record per CDR3 protein. Of about 540,000 distinct CDR3 sequences detected, 20% to 25% appear once; the ten largest clones hold approximately 3%. With V trimmed by 4 bases and J by 5 bases, 8 bases remained unmatched. Germline CDR1 reads SEHNR; CDR2 reads FQNEAQ (reference sequence). The CDR3 spans 15 residues. The sample was also reused in another study, on T cells expressing NK-cell markers. This second report adds: With UMIs, 5'RACE template switching was used to make TCR beta cDNA. One of the eight sequenced donors was seronegative, whereas the other seven were HCMV-seropositive. Restricting sorting to alpha-beta TCR T cells was achieved in several experiments by an anti-gamma-delta TCR antibody. Dominant NKG2C+ clonotype frequencies of about 1.0-8% of CD8+ T cells were measured in more than five donors.

This chain links TRBV7-9 with TRBJ2-5; 9 bases map to TRBD2. This specimen consisted of CD4+ T cells sorted from PBMCs, obtained 12 days after vaccination. This TCR derives from a man aged 50 or older who received an inactivated influenza vaccine. The CDR3 nucleotides read TGTGCCAGCAGCTATTCGGGACTAGCCATCGAGACCCAGTACTTC. Protein sequence: CASSYSGLAIETQYF.